The source of this T cell receptor beta chain is a study of monozygotic twins with inflammatory bowel disease. Points from the study as a whole: Any single strong signal or clonotype tied to IBD lacked support.

CDR1 and CDR2 (germline): MDHEN, SYDVKM. CDR3 length equals 12 residues. Per TCR library, approximately 3.5 ug of total RNA was used. UMIs were attached via template switching, each with a 6-nucleotide sample barcode. Each CDR3 protein gets one entry in TCRdb, which reprocessed the 5' RACE reads and gives no DNA. The specimen's table records 150,000 to 200,000 distinct CDR3 sequences. Of note for this clonotype: What it recognizes is unknown.

This chain joins TRBV28 and TRBJ2-7. The sequenced material came from blood. The TCR originated in a human donor with ulcerative colitis or Crohn's disease, or a healthy co-twin of an affected twin (not recorded which). The CDR3 here is CASSGGPYEQYF.